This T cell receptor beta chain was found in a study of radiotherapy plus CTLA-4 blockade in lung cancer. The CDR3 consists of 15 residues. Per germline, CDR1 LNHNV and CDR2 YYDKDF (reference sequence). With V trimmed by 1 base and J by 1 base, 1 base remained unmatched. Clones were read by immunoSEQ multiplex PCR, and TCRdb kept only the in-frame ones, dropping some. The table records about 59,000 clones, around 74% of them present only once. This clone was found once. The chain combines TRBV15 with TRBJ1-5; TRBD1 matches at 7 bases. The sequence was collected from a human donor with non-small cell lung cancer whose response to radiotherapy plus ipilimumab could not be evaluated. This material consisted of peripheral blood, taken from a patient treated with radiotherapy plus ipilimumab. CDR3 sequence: CATSRATGSNQPQHF. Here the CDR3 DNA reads TGTGCCACCAGCAGAGCGACAGGGAGCAATCAGCCCCAGCATTTT.